A selection of T cell receptor beta chains follows, all from one sample in a study of cytomegalovirus exposure and HLA in healthy donors. Clones were read by immunoSEQ multiplex PCR, and TCRdb kept only the in-frame ones, dropping some. The sample consists of tens of thousands of clones, around 71% of them appearing once. The sample consisted of PBMCs. These receptors were obtained from a young man in good health and CMV-seronegative. CDR3s include the opening cysteine and the closing phenylalanine or tryptophan. Each record gives: D gene, V gene, CDR3 length, J gene, clone size, CDR3 protein, CDR3 DNA. D genes are given only for firm matches. The size entry is marked missing in some rows and otherwise reads once, few, many or a size class.

D gene: TRBD1; V gene: TRBV12-5; CDR3 length: 18; J gene: TRBJ1-5; clone size: -; CDR3 protein: CASGLLLPGQENNQPQHF; CDR3 DNA: TGTGCTAGTGGTTTGTTACTGCCTGGACAGGAGAACAATCAGCCCCAGCATTTT
D gene: -; V gene: TRBV4-1; CDR3 length: 18; J gene: TRBJ2-7; clone size: -; CDR3 protein: CASSHREARYPNTYEQYF; CDR3 DNA: TGCGCCAGCAGCCACCGCGAGGCCCGGTACCCCAACACCTACGAGCAGTACTTC
D gene: -; V gene: TRBV18; CDR3 length: 13; J gene: TRBJ1-1; clone size: -; CDR3 protein: CASSPKGDTEAFF; CDR3 DNA: TGTGCCAGCTCACCAAAGGGAGATACTGAAGCTTTCTTT
D gene: -; V gene: TRBV9; CDR3 length: 18; J gene: TRBJ1-5; clone size: -; CDR3 protein: CASSELDSKDPTNQPQHF; CDR3 DNA: TGTGCCAGCAGCGAACTGGACAGCAAGGACCCAACTAATCAGCCCCAGCATTTT
D gene: -; V gene: TRBV7-2; CDR3 length: 16; J gene: TRBJ1-6; clone size: -; CDR3 protein: CASSLEGLQSGSPLHF; CDR3 DNA: TGTGCCAGCAGCTTAGAAGGACTCCAATCAGGATCACCCCTCCACTTT
D gene: -; V gene: TRBV27; CDR3 length: 14; J gene: TRBJ2-2; clone size: once; CDR3 protein: CASSLLEDGGELFF; CDR3 DNA: TGTGCCAGCAGTCTCTTGGAGGACGGCGGGGAGCTGTTTTTT
D gene: -; V gene: TRBV6-4; CDR3 length: 15; J gene: TRBJ2-1; clone size: many; CDR3 protein: CASSDSTRGVNEQFF; CDR3 DNA: TGTGCCAGCAGTGACTCGACTAGAGGGGTCAATGAGCAGTTCTTC
D gene: TRBD1; V gene: TRBV6-1; CDR3 length: 13; J gene: TRBJ2-7; clone size: -; CDR3 protein: CASRGTGSYEQYF; CDR3 DNA: TGTGCCAGCAGAGGGACAGGAAGTTACGAGCAGTACTTC
D gene: TRBD2; V gene: TRBV5-6; CDR3 length: 18; J gene: TRBJ2-6; clone size: few; CDR3 protein: CASSSLAGLSSGANVLTF; CDR3 DNA: TGTGCCAGCAGCTCTTTAGCGGGCTTGAGCTCTGGGGCCAACGTCCTGACTTTC
D gene: TRBD1; V gene: TRBV27; CDR3 length: 13; J gene: TRBJ1-2; clone size: few; CDR3 protein: CASSTGAYYGYTF; CDR3 DNA: TGTGCCAGCAGTACAGGGGCCTACTATGGCTACACCTTC
D gene: -; V gene: TRBV11-2; CDR3 length: 13; J gene: TRBJ2-3; clone size: -; CDR3 protein: CASSLDHTDTQYF; CDR3 DNA: TGTGCCAGCAGCTTAGATCACACAGATACGCAGTATTTT
D gene: TRBD1; V gene: TRBV18; CDR3 length: 14; J gene: TRBJ1-4; clone size: -; CDR3 protein: CASSLGTGAEKLFF; CDR3 DNA: TGTGCCAGCTCACTCGGGACAGGGGCTGAAAAACTGTTTTTT
D gene: TRBD1; V gene: TRBV7-9; CDR3 length: 13; J gene: TRBJ1-2; clone size: -; CDR3 protein: CASSLGQGYGYTF; CDR3 DNA: TGTGCCAGCAGCTTGGGACAGGGGTATGGCTACACCTTC
D gene: TRBD1; V gene: TRBV19; CDR3 length: 17; J gene: TRBJ1-5; clone size: -; CDR3 protein: CASRQYRGGTGDQPQHF; CDR3 DNA: TGTGCCAGTAGGCAATACCGAGGTGGGACAGGGGATCAGCCCCAGCATTTT
D gene: TRBD1; V gene: TRBV7-2; CDR3 length: 15; J gene: TRBJ1-2; clone size: -; CDR3 protein: CASSPSTGLSYGYTF; CDR3 DNA: TGTGCCAGCAGCCCGTCGACAGGGCTGAGCTATGGCTACACCTTC
D gene: -; V gene: TRBV5-1; CDR3 length: 15; J gene: TRBJ1-1; clone size: -; CDR3 protein: CASSLNGGMNTEAFF; CDR3 DNA: TGCGCCAGCAGCTTAAACGGGGGGATGAACACTGAAGCTTTCTTT
D gene: -; V gene: TRBV5-4; CDR3 length: 12; J gene: TRBJ1-2; clone size: -; CDR3 protein: CASSLRGTGYTF; CDR3 DNA: TGTGCCAGCAGCTTGCGCGGTACTGGCTACACCTTC
D gene: -; V gene: TRBV4-2; CDR3 length: 13; J gene: TRBJ1-4; clone size: -; CDR3 protein: CASSPEAREKLFF; CDR3 DNA: TGTGCCAGCAGCCCCGAAGCGAGGGAAAAACTGTTTTTT
D gene: TRBD2; V gene: TRBV19; CDR3 length: 14; J gene: TRBJ2-3; clone size: -; CDR3 protein: CASSPLRGGDTQYF; CDR3 DNA: TGTGCCAGTAGTCCCCTCCGGGGGGGAGATACGCAGTATTTT
D gene: TRBD1; V gene: TRBV5-1; CDR3 length: 14; J gene: TRBJ1-2; clone size: -; CDR3 protein: CASSSRQGVGGYTF; CDR3 DNA: TGCGCCAGCAGCTCTAGACAGGGCGTCGGTGGCTACACCTTC
D gene: TRBD2; V gene: TRBV7-9; CDR3 length: 15; J gene: TRBJ2-3; clone size: -; CDR3 protein: CASSFLAGGTDTQYF; CDR3 DNA: TGTGCCAGCAGCTTTCTAGCGGGGGGCACAGATACGCAGTATTTT
D gene: -; V gene: TRBV29-1; CDR3 length: 14; J gene: TRBJ1-1; clone size: -; CDR3 protein: CSVEVGGGNTEAFF; CDR3 DNA: TGCAGCGTTGAGGTGGGGGGTGGGAACACTGAAGCTTTCTTT
D gene: TRBD1; V gene: TRBV7-2; CDR3 length: 15; J gene: TRBJ2-3; clone size: -; CDR3 protein: CASSFNGQGADTQYF; CDR3 DNA: TGTGCCAGCAGCTTTAATGGACAGGGGGCAGATACGCAGTATTTT